The entry below gives a single T cell receptor beta chain sequence along with its context. There is no known antigen for this receptor. No much larger clonotype is one base removed from it; base qualities were not supplied. This entry comes from a study of CD8 T cells in ankylosing spondylitis (dated by TCRdb to the late 2010s). About the full investigation: The study set out to find disease-linked TCR variants by profiling T cell receptor beta repertoires in ankylosing spondylitis patients and healthy donors. The full study cohort comprised around 23 ankylosing spondylitis patients and about a hundred healthy donors. Samples of peripheral blood were taken, and for ankylosing spondylitis patients, synovial fluid was collected as well. What the study reported, not specific to this receptor: Blood from ankylosing spondylitis patients appeared to be characterized by a TCR beta motif composed of eight highly homologous amino acid variants. A CD8+ phenotype was shown by the disease-linked clones, which were found at relatively low frequencies in peripheral blood. Significant enrichment of the disease-linked clones was reported in matched synovial fluid samples from ankylosing spondylitis patients. Some TCR beta motif variants had previously been reported in synovial fluid and blood of reactive arthritis patients, which suggested common disease-initiation mechanisms.

In the germline V gene, CDR1 corresponds to MGHDK and CDR2 to SYGVNS. Including the terminal cysteine and phenylalanine, the CDR3 comprises 18 residues. The retained sequence is limited to the CDR3, 54 bases, with the frame set at the first base. Trimming at the junction amounts to 0 bases on V and 1 base on J, and the germline ends lie 15 bases apart. TCRdb shows the sequencer as Illumina HiSeq 2500. Quantitative 5'-RACE with molecular barcodes was the method used to prepare the TCR beta libraries. The study's own analysis went as follows. A new computational method, built on a probabilistic model of VDJ rearrangement, was used to identify disease-linked TCR variants. TCRdb ran its own pipeline on the public reads, namely fastp trimming at Q25 and MiXCR clone calling, and kept in-frame beta chains. Rows with one shared CDR3 protein collapse into an entry with the most common genes and DNA. TCRdb, rather than the study authors, made the V and J calls. Recorded for this sample are about 260,000 distinct CDR3 sequences; 20% of them occurred a single time. 7.5% to 9.5% of the sample belongs to the ten largest clones.

The clonotype originates from a male donor with ankylosing spondylitis or in good health (not recorded which). The sequence links TRBV25-1 to TRBJ2-2; no D segment can be confidently identified. Source material: blood, either unsorted or a sorted T cell fraction (not recorded which). CDR3 loop: CASSEYGRRPENTGELFF. The nucleotides read TGTGCCAGCAGTGAATATGGACGGCGACCCGAGAACACCGGGGAGCTGTTTTTT.